This T cell receptor beta chain was sequenced in a study of blood T cell repertoires in COVID-19. V gave up 0 bases and J gave up 7 bases, with 13 bases separating them. The germline V gene has CDR1 KGHSH and CDR2 LQKENI. The CDR3 spans 15 residues. Sequencing used immunoSEQ multiplex PCR; TCRdb keeps in-frame clones, though not all of them. Of some 130,000 clones in the sample, roughly 86% were seen once. Seattle enrolled patients during active infection and tracked them longitudinally. The TCR originated in a woman in her sixties or seventies with COVID-19, enrolled during active disease. What was sequenced was peripheral blood. V usage is TRBV18 and J usage is TRBJ2-1; perhaps TRBD1 as D (5 bases). CDR3 nucleotide sequence: TGTGCCAGCTCACCACCGCGTCGACAGCCAAATGAGCAGTTCTTC. It yields the protein CASSPPRRQPNEQFF.